This TCR beta chain emerged from a study of blood T cell repertoires in COVID-19. Germline V gives CDR1 MNHEY, CDR2 SMNVEV (reference sequence). This CDR3 is 15 amino acids long. V lost 5 bases to trimming and J lost 1 base; unmatched junction nucleotides: 8. TCRdb keeps only in-frame clones here, not all; method: immunoSEQ multiplex PCR. The sample shows about 24,000 clones, approximately 91% of them seen only once. This clonotype was sampled from a man in his 70s with COVID-19, enrolled during active disease. The chain couples TRBV27 to TRBJ2-7; 7 nucleotides match TRBD2. The specimen was peripheral blood. For the CDR3, the DNA is TGTGCCAGCAGTCCCATGGCTAGCGGATCCTACGAGCAGTACTTC. Translated: CASSPMASGSYEQYF.